This is a list of T cell receptor beta chains from one sample in a study of Graves' ophthalmopathy and Graves' hyperthyroidism. TCRdb reprocessed the multiplex PCR reads with MiXCR, giving one entry per CDR3 protein. This sample carries 240,000 or so distinct CDR3 sequences, roughly 50% of them seen once, and the ten largest clones take around 47%. Material: peripheral blood. These receptor sequences come from an adult man with Graves' ophthalmopathy. The CDR3 runs from the conserved cysteine through the conserved F or W. A D gene is named only where the DNA matches it firmly. Clone size is not always given. Where it is, it says once, few, many or a class for expanded clones.

clone size,J gene,V gene,D gene,CDR3 DNA,CDR3 protein
.,TRBJ1-6,TRBV9,.,TGTGCCAGCAGCGTAGGGCAGAACAATCAGCCCCTCCACTTT,CASSVGQNNQPLHF
.,TRBJ2-5,TRBV10-2,.,TGCGCCAGCAGTGACCACGATCCCCAGAGAACCCAGTACTTC,CASSDHDPQRTQYF
few,TRBJ2-2,TRBV24-1,TRBD1,TGTGCCACCAGGGGGACAGGGAAGACCGGGGAGCTGTTTTTT,CATRGTGKTGELFF
many,TRBJ1-5,TRBV9,.,TGTGCCAGCAGCGTAGGGCTGATGGGCAATCAGCCCCAGCATTTT,CASSVGLMGNQPQHF
.,TRBJ2-5,TRBV28,TRBD1,TGTGCCAGCAGTTCAACGACAGGGGATCAAGAGACCCAGTACTTC,CASSSTTGDQETQYF
.,TRBJ2-7,TRBV2,.,TGTGGGGCCCGAGGGGTGTCGACGGGGGAGCAGTACTTC,CGARGVSTGEQYF
few,TRBJ1-1,TRBV19,TRBD1,TGTGCCAGTAACAGACAGGGGGGCACTGAAGCTTTCTTT,CASNRQGGTEAFF
.,TRBJ2-7,TRBV15,TRBD1,TGTGCCACCAGCAGAGTTGGACAGACAGGGGTGAGCTCCTACGAGCAGTACTTC,CATSRVGQTGVSSYEQYF
.,TRBJ2-7,TRBV7-9,.,TGTGCCAGCAGCCGACCCCAAGGGTTCGACGAGCAGTACTTC,CASSRPQGFDEQYF
.,TRBJ1-5,TRBV12-3/TRBV12-4,.,TGTGCCAGCAGTGCGTTCATGAAGGGTAGCAATCAGCCCCAGCATTTT,CASSAFMKGSNQPQHF
many,TRBJ1-2,TRBV19,.,TGTGCCAGTAGTTCAACTACCGGGACAAAAACCTTC,CASSSTTGTKTF
few,TRBJ2-7,TRBV10-3,TRBD2,TGTGCCATCAGTGAAGGACTAGCGGGATTCGGGCAGTACTTC,CAISEGLAGFGQYF
once,TRBJ2-1,TRBV7-2,TRBD2,TGTGCCAGCAGCTTAGCAGAACTAGCGGAGCAGTTCTTC,CASSLAELAEQFF
.,TRBJ2-3,TRBV11-2,TRBD2,TGTGCCAGCACCGGGGGGGGAAATACGCAGTATTTT,CASTGGGNTQYF
many,TRBJ1-1,TRBV12-3/TRBV12-4,.,TGTGCCAGCAGTTTAAGTGTGCCAGGGAACACTGAAGCTTTCTTT,CASSLSVPGNTEAFF
few,TRBJ2-7,TRBV11-2,.,TGTGCCAGCAGCCCGACGGGGCAGGGGAACTACGAGCAGTACTTC,CASSPTGQGNYEQYF
.,TRBJ2-7,TRBV28,TRBD1,TGTGCCAGCAGTTCCCGGACAGGGCGCTACGAGCAGTACTTC,CASSSRTGRYEQYF
.,TRBJ1-3,TRBV2,.,TGTGCCAGCAGCCGGGACCATGGAAACACCATATATTTT,CASSRDHGNTIYF
.,TRBJ2-7,TRBV9,TRBD2,TGTGCCAGCAGTTTCGCTAGCGGGGGCTACGAGCAGTACTTC,CASSFASGGYEQYF
many,TRBJ1-2,TRBV29-1,.,TGCAGCGTTCATCAGGACTATGGCTACACCTTC,CSVHQDYGYTF
once,TRBJ2-7,TRBV19,.,TGTGCCAGTAGTAGTAGGCACAGTGCCTACGAGCAGTACTTC,CASSSRHSAYEQYF
.,TRBJ2-1,TRBV2,TRBD2,TGTGCCAGCAGTGAACTACTAGCGGGGGGTTCCTACAATGAGCAGTTCTTC,CASSELLAGGSYNEQFF
few,TRBJ1-1,TRBV7-3,.,TGTGCCAGCAGCTTAAGAGTAGACACTGAAGCTTTCTTT,CASSLRVDTEAFF
few,TRBJ2-7,TRBV19,TRBD1,TGTGCCAGGGGGACAGGGGGCGAGGGGTTATGCGAGCAGTACTTC,CARGTGGEGLCEQYF
many,TRBJ1-5,TRBV7-8,.,TGTGCCAGCAGCTACTCAAATCAGCCCCAGCATTTT,CASSYSNQPQHF
.,TRBJ2-7,TRBV7-8,.,TGTGCCAGCAAGCGGGCCTTCTCCTACGAGCAGTACTTC,CASKRAFSYEQYF
.,TRBJ2-7,TRBV10-3,.,TGTGCCAGCAGTCCCCGGGGCCTTACCTACGAGCAGTACTTC,CASSPRGLTYEQYF
.,TRBJ1-5,TRBV6-4,.,TGTGCCAGCAGTGACCCAAATGGGGCAGGGAGATACCTTAGCAATCAGCCCCAGCATTTT,CASSDPNGAGRYLSNQPQHF
many,TRBJ2-6,TRBV7-2,.,TGTGCCAGCAGCTTAGACGGATCCTCTGGGGCCAACGTCCTGACTTTC,CASSLDGSSGANVLTF
many,TRBJ2-7,TRBV2,TRBD2,TGTGCCAGCGCCACCGGACTAGCGCACAACGAGCAGTACTTC,CASATGLAHNEQYF
.,TRBJ2-5,TRBV24-1,TRBD1,TGTGCCAGCGGAAGGGACAGCAAAGAGACCCAGTACTTC,CASGRDSKETQYF
.,TRBJ1-3,TRBV2,TRBD1,TGTGCCAGCAGTGAAGGGACAGGGGAAGAAAACACCATATATTTT,CASSEGTGEENTIYF
.,TRBJ2-3,TRBV2,TRBD1,TGTGCCAGCAGCTTGTACAGGGGGGGCACAGATACGCAGTATTTT,CASSLYRGGTDTQYF
.,TRBJ2-1,TRBV29-1,.,TGCAGCGTTGAAGTAGGGGGTAGCAATGAGCAGTTCTTC,CSVEVGGSNEQFF
.,TRBJ2-7,TRBV24-1,.,TGTGCCACCAGTGACACAGCGTACTACGAGCAGTACTTC,CATSDTAYYEQYF
.,TRBJ1-1,TRBV7-2,.,TGTGCCAGCAGTTACCTTGGCGAGGGGATGAACACTGAAGCTTTCTTT,CASSYLGEGMNTEAFF
.,TRBJ2-5,TRBV28,.,TGTGCCGGCAGCCCCCGACTCCAAGAGACCCAGTACTTC,CAGSPRLQETQYF
few,TRBJ1-3,TRBV12-3/TRBV12-4,.,TGTGCCAGCAGTGAAGCGGGGTATTCCTCTGGAAACACCATATATTTT,CASSEAGYSSGNTIYF
few,TRBJ2-2,TRBV7-9,.,TGTGCCAGCAGCGGGGGACCCTCGAACACCGGGGAGCTGTTTTTT,CASSGGPSNTGELFF
.,TRBJ2-1,TRBV11-2,TRBD2,TGTGCCAGCAGCTTAACCCGGGGACTAGCGGGGGTGTTCAATGAGCAGTTCTTC,CASSLTRGLAGVFNEQFF
once,TRBJ2-5,TRBV19,TRBD1,TGTGCCAGTAGTCACGGGACAGGGGAGGTTAAGACCCAGTACTTC,CASSHGTGEVKTQYF
once,TRBJ1-1,TRBV13,.,TGTGCCAGCAGTTTAACGGAGACTGGGACTGAAGCTTTCTTT,CASSLTETGTEAFF
.,TRBJ1-1,TRBV5-1,.,TGCGCCAGCAGCTTGGAGGGCGGAAACACTGAAGCTTTCTTT,CASSLEGGNTEAFF
.,TRBJ2-5,TRBV2,.,TGTGCCAGCAAGGTGGGGAGGCAAGAGACCCAGTACTTC,CASKVGRQETQYF
.,TRBJ1-2,TRBV2,.,TGTGCCAGCCCCCTGATAGTTGACTATGGCTACACCTTC,CASPLIVDYGYTF
.,TRBJ1-4,TRBV6-6,.,TGTGCCAGCAGGGGGCCAGACAGGGAAAAACTGTTTTTT,CASRGPDREKLFF
.,TRBJ1-5,TRBV5-1,.,TGCGCCAGCAGTTGGACGGGACTTAGCAATCAGCCCCAGCATTTT,CASSWTGLSNQPQHF
.,TRBJ2-3,TRBV7-3,TRBD2,TGTGCCAGCAGCAAGCAAGGACTAGCGGGAGATCCAGATACGCAGTATTTT,CASSKQGLAGDPDTQYF